These 24 T cell receptor beta chains were all obtained from the same sample, sequenced in a study of radiation and T cells in renal cell carcinoma. Stated time point: blood 4 weeks post-SBRT, at nephrectomy. Treatment: 15 Gy SBRT to primary tumor, nephrectomy 4 weeks later. Measured with immunoSEQ multiplex PCR; TCRdb has only the in-frame clones, and not every one. The repertoire holds roughly 92,000 clones, with 65% to 90% as singletons. Here the sequenced sample was blood, taken from a patient whose treatment included radiotherapy and nephrectomy. These receptor sequences come from a man in his fifties or sixties with renal cell carcinoma.

This chain connects TRBV18 to TRBJ1-1; 9 bases line up with TRBD1. Losses at the gene ends were 3 bases for V and 5 bases for J; bases not matched to a gene: 13. The CDR3 extends over 17 amino acids. Germline lookup yields CDR1 KGHSH and CDR2 LQKENI. CDR3 in DNA: TGTGCCAGCTCACCCTCCGGGACAGGGAGAAGAGGGACTGAAGCTTTCTTT. Protein product: CASSPSGTGRRGTEAFF.

In DNA form, the CDR3 reads TGTGCCAGCAGCCCACGTCTGGGGGGAGCCGAGGGGGATACGCAGTATTTT. This encodes CASSPRLGGAEGDTQYF. The chain employs TRBV4-2 and TRBJ2-3, with D possibly TRBD2 on 6 matching bases. This CDR3 contains 17 residues. V was pared by 4 bases and J by 6 bases, with 23 bases between. Looked up from germline, CDR1 is LGHNA and CDR2 is YNFKEQ.

V is TRBV5-6 and J is TRBJ2-1; D not resolved. Trimming pared 1 base from V and 13 bases from J, leaving 12 bases between. This CDR3 has 12 amino acids. In germline, CDR1 is SGHDT, CDR2 YYEEEE. Here the CDR3 DNA reads TGTGCCAGCAGCTTGACGGCGGCTTCCCAGTTCTTC. This translates into CASSLTAASQFF.

This chain connects TRBV18 to TRBJ2-7; 9 bases are shared with TRBD1. CDR1 KGHSH and CDR2 LQKENI come from the germline V gene. V shed 6 bases, J shed 3 bases, and the junction held 9 bases outside the gene matches. The CDR3 extends over 15 amino acids. CDR3 amino acids: CASSSDRGRVYEQYF. In nucleotides, the CDR3 is TGTGCCAGCTCGTCGGACAGGGGTCGTGTCTACGAGCAGTACTTC.

The rearrangement uses TRBV28 and TRBJ1-1, with D hard to call. In germline, CDR1 is MDHEN, CDR2 SYDVKM. The CDR3 has 15 amino acids. The ends were cut back, 5 bases at V and 2 bases at J, with 15 bases in the middle. The chain's CDR3 is CASSHLRHDNTEAFF. The CDR3 DNA follows: TGTGCCAGCAGTCATTTGAGACACGACAACACTGAAGCTTTCTTT. The full variable domain, with the rest looked up from reference TRBV28 and TRBJ1-1, is DVKVTQSSRYLVKRTGEKVFLECVQDMDHENMFWYRQDPGLGLRLIYFSYDVKMKEKGDIPEGYSVSREKKERFSLILESASTNQTSMYLCASSHLRHDNTEAFFGQGTRLTVV.

CDR3 residues: CASSLGGIPSLSGQYF. CDR3 DNA: TGTGCCAGCAGTTTAGGCGGGATCCCTTCTTTGTCGGGGCAGTACTTC. V is TRBV28 and J is TRBJ2-7, with D possibly being TRBD2 (6 bases). CDR1 and CDR2 (germline): MDHEN, SYDVKM. The germline V and J ends were trimmed by 2 bases and 9 bases, with 23 bases remaining between them. CDR3 length equals 16 residues.

This chain joins TRBV20-1 and TRBJ2-1, with unresolved D. Germline values: CDR1 DFQATT, CDR2 SNEGSKA (reference sequence). CDR3 size: 11 residues. Trimming removed 8 bases from V and 6 bases from J, with 11 bases in between. Written as DNA, the CDR3 is TGCAGTTCGTATGCTAGCAATGAGCAGTTCTTC. As protein: CSSYASNEQFF.

The chain joins TRBV7-9 to TRBJ2-2; 11 positions agree with TRBD2. Losses at the gene ends were 1 base for V and 6 bases for J; bases not matched to a gene: 7. This CDR3 contains 17 residues. Germline values: CDR1 SEHNR, CDR2 FQNEAQ (reference sequence). The CDR3 sequence: CASSLVKGLAVPGELFF. CDR3 DNA: TGTGCCAGCAGCTTAGTGAAGGGACTAGCGGTACCCGGGGAGCTGTTTTTT.

This clone was detected once. The rearrangement links TRBV5-1 to TRBJ2-5; 12 nucleotides match TRBD2. With 3 bases clipped from V and 3 bases from J, the junction kept 6 bases outside the gene matches. The V gene's germline CDR1 is SGHRS and CDR2 YFSETQ. The CDR3 spans 16 residues. The chain's CDR3 is CASSYLTSGSEETQYF. The DNA for the CDR3 is TGCGCCAGCAGCTACCTGACTAGCGGGAGTGAAGAGACCCAGTACTTC. Full variable domain (missing parts from reference TRBV5-1 and TRBJ2-5): KAGVTQTPRYLIKTRGQQVTLSCSPISGHRSVSWYQQTPGQGLQFLFEYFSETQRNKGNFPGRFSGRQFSNSRSEMNVSTLELGDSALYLCASSYLTSGSEETQYFGPGTRLLVL.

The chain joins TRBV2 to TRBJ2-6; 8 bases match TRBD2. The germline V gene has CDR1 SNHLY and CDR2 FYNNEI. After removal of 7 bases from V and 0 bases from J, the junction contained 14 bases not matched to a gene. The CDR3 totals 19 residues. Here the CDR3 DNA reads TGTGCCAGCACCCTAACGGGGGGGGTGAGCAGCTCTGGGGCCAACGTCCTGACTTTC. It specifies CASTLTGGVSSSGANVLTF.

The V gene is TRBV7-9, the J gene TRBJ1-2, with D perhaps TRBD1 (6 bases). Trimming removed 5 bases at V and 7 bases at J, with 23 bases between. The CDR3 consists of 16 residues. CDR1 and CDR2 (germline): SEHNR, FQNEAQ (reference sequence). CDR3 region: CASSVLRRGTNVGYTF. The CDR3 bases are TGTGCCAGCAGCGTCCTTCGACGCGGGACAAATGTTGGCTACACCTTC.

The rearrangement uses TRBV18 and TRBJ2-1, with D maybe TRBD2 (6 bases). The CDR3 consists of 14 residues. Trimming removed 3 bases at V and 4 bases at J, with 10 bases between. In germline, CDR1 is KGHSH, CDR2 LQKENI. The CDR3 DNA is TGTGCCAGCTCACCGGCTAGCGTTTACAATGAGCAGTTCTTC. Translation gives CASSPASVYNEQFF.

The chain carries TRBV5-1 and TRBJ2-1; D tentatively reads TRBD1 or TRBD2 (6 bases each). Trimming left V 0 bases short and J 8 bases short, with 15 bases between. Germline V CDR1 and CDR2: SGHRS, YFSETQ. CDR3 length: 15 amino acids. Here the CDR3 DNA reads TGCGCCAGCAGCTTGGGCGAGGGGGGAGCTGATGAGCAGTTCTTC. Translating it yields CASSLGEGGADEQFF.

The chain employs TRBV4-3 and TRBJ2-1; 14 bases align to TRBD2. The CDR3 spans 16 residues. Germline-derived CDR1 and CDR2 are LGHNA and YSLEER. Trimming took 3 bases from V and 10 from J; bases not matched to a gene: 8. The CDR3 DNA reads as TGCGCCAGCAGCCACACCGGACTAGCGGGGGGTACGGAGCAGTTCTTC. It yields the protein CASSHTGLAGGTEQFF.

V is TRBV7-8 and J is TRBJ2-7; 8 positions agree with TRBD2. CDR3 length equals 15 residues. Germline CDR1 and CDR2: SGHVS and FQNEAQ. Germline trimming cut 4 bases from V and 4 bases from J; bases unmatched to any gene: 9. The CDR3 region has the DNA TGTGCCAGCAGCTCGGGCGGGGGGACCGGATACGAGCAGTACTTC. Translating gives CASSSGGGTGYEQYF.

Only one count was recorded for this clone. V and J are TRBV11-2 and TRBJ2-1, with 12 bases matching TRBD2. J lost 8 bases, V lost 3 bases, and 11 bases had no gene match. Germline V gene lookup returns CDR1 SGHAT and CDR2 FQNNGV. This CDR3 spans 17 amino acids. The CDR3, as DNA: TGTGCCAGCAGCTTCGGACTAGCGGGACCCCCCATCTATGAGCAGTTCTTC. Encoded protein: CASSFGLAGPPIYEQFF.

By proportion, this clone is medium-sized. V usage is TRBV2 and J usage is TRBJ1-5; D not certain. The CDR3 is 18 amino acids. Trimming shortened V by 6 bases and J by 0 bases, and 21 bases separated the two germline ends. Per germline, CDR1 SNHLY and CDR2 FYNNEI. The CDR3 DNA sequence: TGTGCCAGCAGCGCAAGGCTCGAGAGCGGATATAGCAATCAGCCCCAGCATTTT. Protein: CASSARLESGYSNQPQHF.

The chain links TRBV15 to TRBJ2-1, with 10 bases matching TRBD1. The CDR3 covers 15 residues. Trimming removed 5 bases from V and 7 bases from J; junction bases left unmatched: 8. CDR1 is LNHNV, CDR2 YYDKDF, per germline (reference sequence). CDR3 region: CATSPRDRGGNEQFF. For the CDR3, the DNA is TGTGCCACCAGCCCGCGGGACAGGGGAGGGAATGAGCAGTTCTTC.

The rearrangement links TRBV2 to TRBJ2-1; unclear D gene. The CDR3 length is 14 residues. Trimming removed 3 bases at V and 9 bases at J, with 15 bases between. Germline values: CDR1 SNHLY, CDR2 FYNNEI. CDR3 loop: CASSDPPAKFEQFF. The CDR3 nucleotides read TGTGCCAGCAGTGACCCGCCCGCAAAATTTGAGCAGTTCTTC.

The V gene is TRBV5-1, the J gene TRBJ2-3; D remains ambiguous. V gave up 0 bases and J gave up 2 bases, with 4 bases separating them. This CDR3 has 13 amino acids. Germline CDR1 reads SGHRS; CDR2 reads YFSETQ. CDR3 sequence: CASSLVTTDTQYF. The CDR3 DNA reads TGCGCCAGCAGCTTGGTAACCACAGATACGCAGTATTTT.

CDR3 in amino acids: CASSHLGTANTEAFF. The CDR3 DNA is TGCGCCAGCAGCCATCTGGGGACAGCGAACACTGAAGCTTTCTTT. This rearrangement joins TRBV4-1 to TRBJ1-1; 7 bases map to TRBD1. V was clipped by 3 bases and J by 1 base; unmatched bases: 5. Germline loops: CDR1 MGHRA, CDR2 YSYEKL. The CDR3 runs to 15 residues.

This clone was picked up a small number of times. This chain links TRBV7-2 with TRBJ1-5; 10 bases map to TRBD1. The CDR3 is 15 residues long. Per the germline V gene, CDR1 is SGHTA and CDR2 is FQGNSA. V trimming: 3 bases; J trimming: 2 bases; junction bases outside the gene matches: 1. CDR3 bases: TGTGCCAGCAGCTTTGGGACAGGGGGCAATCAGCCCCAGCATTTT. This encodes CASSFGTGGNQPQHF.

The rearrangement uses TRBV1 and TRBJ1-5. TRBV1 is a documented pseudogene. This CDR3 spans 10 amino acids. CDR3: CTSSHQPQHF. CDR3 nucleotide sequence: TGCACCAGCAGCCATCAGCCCCAGCATTTT.

V and J are TRBV28 and TRBJ1-2; D might be TRBD1 (6 bases). CDR1 is MDHEN, CDR2 SYDVKM, per germline. CDR3 length equals 14 residues. V lost 5 bases and J 2 bases, leaving 12 bases between the germline ends. The CDR3 is CASSLRTVNYGYTF. CDR3 DNA: TGTGCCAGCAGTCTTCGGACAGTCAACTATGGCTACACCTTC.